One and the same sample provided the 30 T cell receptor beta chains below, sequenced in a study of vaccination and CD4 T cells after COVID-19. Sequencing of the DNA from cultured CD4+ T cells was carried out with the Oncomine TCR Beta short-read assay. Using its own MiXCR run on the PCR reads, TCRdb lists one record per CDR3 protein. Of around 9,400 distinct CDR3 sequences listed, about 26% are singletons. No antigen is known for these receptors. Stated treatment: approximately 9-day PBMC culture with coronavirus spike peptide pools or control peptides (ViraFEST assay). The specimen was CD4+ T cells from blood, cultured in vitro, collected after SARS-CoV-2 vaccination. The origin of the receptors is a human donor who had recovered from COVID-19.

There are a few counts of this clonotype. This chain uses TRBV7-2 with TRBJ1-5; no clear D gene. The CDR3 totals 14 residues. CDR1 and CDR2 from the germline V gene are SGHTA and FQGNSA. The ends were cut back, 5 bases at V and 2 bases at J, with 10 bases in the middle. The CDR3 here is CASSAKVGNQPQHF. The DNA of the CDR3 is TGTGCCAGCAGCGCGAAGGTTGGCAATCAGCCCCAGCATTTT.

Only a few counts were recorded for this clonotype. V is TRBV15 and J is TRBJ2-3, with TRBD2 matching 8 bases. The J segment lost 2 bases and the V segment lost 0 bases, leaving 13 bases of the junction unmatched. The germline gives CDR1 LNHNV, CDR2 YYDKDF (reference sequence). The CDR3 has 19 residues. The CDR3 DNA is TGTGCCACCAGCAGAGATGGGAGACCGGGACTAGACAACACAGATACGCAGTATTTT. This gives the protein CATSRDGRPGLDNTDTQYF.

The chain links TRBV5-6 to TRBJ2-7; D might be TRBD2 (6 bases). The germline V and J ends were trimmed by 5 bases and 2 bases, with 14 bases remaining between them. Germline CDR1 reads SGHDT; CDR2 reads YYEEEE. The CDR3 is 14 amino acids. The CDR3 sequence: CASRGRLAPYEQYF. The CDR3 DNA reads as TGTGCCAGCAGGGGCCGGCTAGCGCCCTACGAGCAGTACTTC.

The V and J genes are TRBV20-1 and TRBJ2-7; possible D gene TRBD2, 6 bases. This CDR3 is built from 12 residues. The germline CDR1 and CDR2 sequences are DFQATT and SNEGSKA (reference sequence). As DNA, the CDR3 is TGCAGCGGACTACCCGGGATCCACGAGCAGTACTTC. It codes for CSGLPGIHEQYF.

V usage is TRBV4-1 and J usage is TRBJ2-7; maybe TRBD1 (6 bases). Germline lookup yields CDR1 MGHRA and CDR2 YSYEKL. The V and J ends lost 4 bases and 2 bases respectively, with 21 bases between them. The CDR3 totals 17 residues. The CDR3 is CASSPDLTGTMTYEQYF. The CDR3 bases are TGCGCCAGCAGCCCTGACCTTACCGGGACAATGACCTACGAGCAGTACTTC.

The count of this clonotype is one. V usage is TRBV20-1 and J usage is TRBJ2-7, with D tentatively TRBD1 (6 bases). CDR3 length: 13 residues. Germline V CDR1 and CDR2: DFQATT, SNEGSKA (reference sequence). The V end was cut by 1 base, the J end by 10 bases, with 17 bases between. The CDR3 sequence is CSARVQGRWEQYF. CDR3 nucleotide sequence: TGCAGTGCTAGAGTCCAGGGGCGATGGGAACAGTACTTC.

The table lists this clonotype with a count of one. The chain uses TRBV5-1 and TRBJ1-5; TRBD1 matches at 9 bases. CDR3 length equals 15 residues. The V gene end was trimmed by 4 bases and the J gene end by 3 bases; junction bases not matched to a gene: 5. From germline, CDR1 is SGHRS and CDR2 YFSETQ. CDR3 nucleotide sequence: TGCGCCAGCAGCGCGGGACAGGGCTCCAATCAGCCCCAGCATTTT. The encoded protein is CASSAGQGSNQPQHF.

The J gene is TRBJ2-2, the V gene TRBV11-3; tentatively, D is TRBD1 (5 bases). Per germline, CDR1 SGHNT and CDR2 YENEEA. The CDR3 totals 13 residues. V was pared by 2 bases and J by 7 bases, with 8 bases between. The CDR3 loop is CASSLQGLGELFF. CDR3 DNA sequence: TGTGCCAGCAGCTTACAGGGTCTCGGGGAGCTGTTTTTT.

V is TRBV7-7 and J is TRBJ2-7, with D perhaps matching TRBD2 (6 bases). The CDR3 is 14 amino acids. CDR1 is SSHAT, CDR2 FNYEAQ, per germline (reference sequence). In DNA form, the CDR3 reads TGTACTAGCAGCTTAGAACCAGGCTCCTACGAGCAGTACTTC. It translates to CTSSLEPGSYEQYF.

The genes are TRBV28 and TRBJ2-3; 10 bases fit TRBD2. After removal of 0 bases from V and 0 bases from J, the junction contained 0 bases not matched to a gene. In germline, CDR1 is MDHEN, CDR2 SYDVKM. The CDR3 sequence is 16 residues long. The CDR3 loop is CASSLWTSGSTDTQYF. For the CDR3, the DNA is TGTGCCAGCAGTTTATGGACTAGCGGGAGCACAGATACGCAGTATTTT.

This clonotype was counted only a few times. This chain uses TRBV7-2 with TRBJ2-3; 15 bases map to TRBD2. The CDR3 length is 17 residues. The V and J ends lost 1 base and 3 bases, in that order; junction bases with no gene match: 2. Looked up from germline, CDR1 is SGHTA and CDR2 is FQGNSA. DNA for the CDR3: TGTGCCAGCAGCTTAGGTGGACTAGCGGGAGGGACAGATACGCAGTATTTT. Translated: CASSLGGLAGGTDTQYF.

This clonotype was seen a few times. The chain joins TRBV7-9 to TRBJ2-5; possible D gene TRBD2, 6 bases. The CDR3 extends over 18 amino acids. Trimming pared 10 bases from V and 5 bases from J, leaving 32 bases between. Per the germline V gene, CDR1 is SEHNR and CDR2 is FQNEAQ (reference sequence). As DNA, the CDR3 is TGTGCCACCGTCAGTAGGGGATATGGGGGATCGGGGGTGGAGACCCAGTACTTC. Translation gives CATVSRGYGGSGVETQYF.

The genes are TRBV4-3 and TRBJ2-3; D is unresolved. V gave up 1 base and J gave up 7 bases, with 15 bases separating them. Germline CDR1 is LGHNA and CDR2 is YSLEER. The CDR3 is made up of 15 amino acids. CDR3 DNA sequence: TGCGCCAGCAGCCAAGGTGGACCTAACCCTTATACGCAGTATTTT. This gives the protein CASSQGGPNPYTQYF.

CDR3 region: CASSLVWGGNTEAFF. The DNA for the CDR3 is TGTGCCAGCAGCTTAGTATGGGGGGGGAACACTGAAGCTTTCTTT. The J gene is TRBJ1-1, the V gene TRBV7-3; TRBD1 is a possible D gene (5 bases). V lost 2 bases and J lost 1, with 11 bases in between. Germline V lookup: CDR1 SGHTA, CDR2 FQGTGA. The CDR3 totals 15 residues.

V is TRBV20-1 and J is TRBJ2-1, with 12 bases matching TRBD2. There are 14 residues in the CDR3. Germline V gives CDR1 DFQATT, CDR2 SNEGSKA (reference sequence). V lost 6 bases and J lost 9; bases outside the gene matches: 9. This CDR3 reads CSAATSGSSGEQFF. CDR3 sequence (DNA): TGCAGTGCCGCGACTAGCGGGAGCTCAGGTGAGCAGTTCTTC.

This sequence joins TRBV10-3 and TRBJ2-7, with TRBD1 identical over 7 bases. After removal of 6 bases from V and 3 bases from J, the junction contained 8 bases not matched to a gene. Per germline, CDR1 ENHRY and CDR2 SYGVKD. The CDR3 is 14 residues long. This CDR3 reads CAISRDSSIYEQYF. The CDR3 region has the DNA TGTGCCATCAGCCGGGACAGCTCCATCTACGAGCAGTACTTC.

The CDR3 coding sequence is TGTGCCAGCACCTGGGCCGCAGGCCTCTCTGGGGCCAACGTCCTGACTTTC. This codes for CASTWAAGLSGANVLTF. The chain combines TRBV11-2 with TRBJ2-6; unclear D gene. CDR3 size: 17 residues. Germline assignment: CDR1 SGHAT and CDR2 FQNNGV. V lost 7 bases and J lost 0, with 16 bases in between.

This sequence joins TRBV27 and TRBJ1-1, with a possible D match to TRBD1 (5 bases). Germline V gene data show CDR1 as MNHEY and CDR2 as SMNVEV (reference sequence). This CDR3 has 12 amino acids. V lost 11 bases, J lost 7 bases, and 17 bases lay in between. The CDR3 loop reads CAALGRAVEAFF. The CDR3 DNA follows: TGTGCCGCCCTGGGCAGGGCGGTTGAAGCTTTCTTT.

The chain uses TRBV5-1 and TRBJ2-3; TRBD2 agrees at 9 bases. J lost 3 bases, V lost 5 bases, and 10 bases had no gene match. The CDR3 sequence is 16 residues long. Germline V lookup: CDR1 SGHRS, CDR2 YFSETQ. CDR3 region: CASSRYSGSATDTQYF. In DNA, the CDR3 is TGCGCCAGCAGTCGCTATAGCGGGAGTGCGACAGATACGCAGTATTTT.

This rearrangement joins TRBV28 to TRBJ2-7; TRBD2 is a possible D gene (6 bases). Trimming left V 3 bases short and J 2 bases short, with 14 bases between. The germline V gene has CDR1 MDHEN and CDR2 SYDVKM. The CDR3 is 15 residues long. CDR3 residues: CASSFTRGPTYEQYF. The CDR3 nucleotides are TGTGCCAGCAGTTTTACGCGGGGTCCCACCTACGAGCAGTACTTC.

The chain joins TRBV7-3 to TRBJ2-6, with no clear D. V lost 4 bases and J 4 bases, leaving 14 bases between the germline ends. This CDR3 region has 16 residues. Germline V gene sequence: CDR1 SGHTA, CDR2 FQGTGA. Here the CDR3 reads CASSSKTTTGANVLTF. The CDR3 bases are TGTGCCAGCAGCTCCAAGACGACGACAGGGGCCAACGTCCTGACTTTC.

The V gene is TRBV27, the J gene TRBJ1-2; no clear D gene. This CDR3 is 13 amino acids long. With 6 bases removed from V and 2 bases from J, the gap between germline ends came to 10 bases. From germline, CDR1 is MNHEY and CDR2 SMNVEV (reference sequence). CDR3 sequence reads: CASRPADNYGYTF. The CDR3 region has the DNA TGTGCCAGCAGGCCCGCAGACAACTATGGCTACACCTTC.

This chain joins TRBV20-1 and TRBJ1-1; 9 positions agree with TRBD1. Germline V gene data show CDR1 as DFQATT and CDR2 as SNEGSKA (reference sequence). The J segment lost 6 bases and the V segment lost 0 bases, leaving 8 bases of the junction unmatched. The length of the CDR3 is 15 residues. CDR3 region: CSAREVDRGKSEAFF. The CDR3 nucleotides are TGCAGTGCTAGAGAAGTTGACAGGGGGAAGTCTGAAGCTTTCTTT.

Remarks on this clonotype: One junction end disagrees with the germline gene, perhaps due to a read error. The chain couples TRBV7-2 to TRBJ1-1; 9 nucleotides match TRBD1. Germline loops: CDR1 SGHTA, CDR2 FQGNSA. This CDR3 contains 14 residues. The CDR3, as DNA: TGTGTCAGCAGCTTAGACAGGGGGAGCACTGAAGCTTTCTTT. The encoded protein is CVSSLDRGSTEAFF.

This sequence joins TRBV11-2 and TRBJ2-7; no clear D gene. With 5 bases removed from V and 2 bases from J, the gap between germline ends came to 13 bases. CDR3 size: 14 residues. Germline CDR1 and CDR2: SGHAT and FQNNGV. The CDR3 DNA sequence: TGTGCCAGCAGCCCCCGGCGCGGCCCCTACGAGCAGTACTTC. Its protein is CASSPRRGPYEQYF.

The table lists this clonotype with a few counts. V usage is TRBV10-3 and J usage is TRBJ2-5, with D unclear. This CDR3 contains 14 residues. Germline CDR1 is ENHRY and CDR2 is SYGVKD. Deletions cut 0 bases from V and 5 bases from J, with 10 bases between. The DNA for the CDR3 is TGTGCCATCAGTGAGTCGGGTCTTCAGGAGACCCAGTACTTC. This gives the protein CAISESGLQETQYF.

This clonotype occurred a few times. The V call is TRBV20-1, the J call TRBJ2-1; no clear D. V was cut by 3 bases and J by 5 bases, with 8 bases left in between. The CDR3 loop spans 12 amino acids. Germline CDR1 reads DFQATT; CDR2 reads SNEGSKA (reference sequence). In DNA form, the CDR3 reads TGCAGTGCTAGCGTCTCTGACAATGAGCAGTTCTTC. Translated: CSASVSDNEQFF.

This clonotype was recorded only once. The chain is built from TRBV29-1 and TRBJ2-1, with TRBD2 identical over 7 bases. V gave up 7 bases and J gave up 0 bases; unmatched junction bases: 12. Germline CDR1 reads SQVTM; CDR2 reads ANQGSEA. The CDR3 spans 16 residues. The CDR3 reads CSAQWGGRGSYNEQFF. DNA of the CDR3: TGCAGCGCCCAATGGGGGGGAAGGGGCTCCTACAATGAGCAGTTCTTC.

The chain recombines TRBV7-2 with TRBJ2-1, with 8 bases lining up with TRBD2. V lost 1 base to trimming and J lost 7 bases; unmatched junction nucleotides: 6. Germline values: CDR1 SGHTA, CDR2 FQGNSA. The CDR3 is made up of 15 amino acids. The chain's CDR3 is CASSLGWVAGNEQFF. The DNA of the CDR3 is TGTGCCAGCAGCTTAGGGTGGGTAGCGGGAAATGAGCAGTTCTTC.

The V and J genes are TRBV20-1 and TRBJ1-2; possible D gene TRBD1, 5 bases. The V end was cut by 2 bases, the J end by 8 bases, with 12 bases between. CDR1 and CDR2 (germline): DFQATT, SNEGSKA (reference sequence). CDR3 size: 12 residues. In DNA, the CDR3 is TGCAGTGCTAGACCCTTGAGGGGAGGCTACACCTTC. Translated: CSARPLRGGYTF.